This TCR beta chain is from a study of CD8 T cells in Susac syndrome. Sequencing of TCR beta was undertaken in CD8+ and CD4+ T cells derived from blood. The CD8+ and CD4+ T cells were negatively isolated, with the TEMRA cells enriched by FACS. The study's findings and limits: The authors acknowledged that the study's TCR sequencing and HLA analysis involved relatively few individuals.

Reverse transcription used about 0.45 to 1 ug RNA and random hexamers. immunoSEQ multiplex PCR amplified TCR beta CDR3 across 54 Vbeta, 13 Jbeta. TCRdb independently ran MiXCR on the immunoSEQ multiplex PCR reads; one entry per CDR3 protein. This table has approximately 19,000 distinct CDR3 sequences, around 96% appearing once. A note on this clonotype: The antigen is unknown.

This TCR was sampled from a human donor in good health. Sequencing was carried out using CD8+ T cells from PBMCs.

The CDR3 DNA reads TGTGCCAGCAGTTTGGGGCCAGGGGAAGGTTCCGGGGAGCTGTTTTTT. Translated, it gives CASSLGPGEGSGELFF. The chain is built from TRBV27 and TRBJ2-2, with D possibly TRBD1 on 6 matching bases. This CDR3 has 16 residues. The V end was cut by 3 bases, the J end by 6 bases, with 17 bases between. Germline CDR1 and CDR2: MNHEY and SMNVEV (reference sequence).